This TCR beta chain stems from a study of radiation and T cells in renal cell carcinoma. General observations from the study: Pretreatment tumor biopsies were lacking, so baseline clonotypes are unknown. In blood, top tumor clones expanded by 2 weeks, shrinking by 4.

In regard to this clone: The target antigen is unknown.

Measured with immunoSEQ multiplex PCR; TCRdb has only the in-frame clones, and not every one. The table lists roughly 160,000 clones, around 89% of them singletons. This CDR3 comprises 14 residues. Trimming shortened V by 2 bases and J by 6 bases, and 11 bases separated the two germline ends. CDR1 and CDR2 (germline): MGHRA, YSYEKL. Time point specified: blood 4 weeks post-SBRT, at nephrectomy. The treatment was: 15 Gy SBRT to primary tumor, nephrectomy 4 weeks later. V is TRBV4-1 and J is TRBJ2-4; TRBD2 might be the D (5 bases). The sample here was blood, taken from a patient whose treatment included radiotherapy and nephrectomy. This clonotype was sampled from a woman aged 45-60 years with renal cell carcinoma. CDR3 loop: CASSQRTETNIQYF. CDR3 nucleotides: TGCGCCAGCAGCCAAAGGACTGAGACAAACATTCAGTACTTC.